This T cell receptor beta chain comes out of a study of beta chain features in type 1 diabetes. The study's findings and limits: Patients' naive, central memory and regulatory TCRB repertoires appeared more alike than those of healthy donors. Reduced insertions and increased deletions marked VDJ junctions in type 1 diabetes patients. For Type 1 diabetes patients, all four CD4+ subsets carried TCRB CDR3s that were moderately but significantly shorter.

For this clone: Its antigen is not known.

TCRB transcripts that were expressed got sequenced, as all of the isolated RNA had been reverse transcribed. Sequencing was performed with immunoSEQ multiplex PCR; in TCRdb, only in-frame clones are kept and a portion is missing. The table includes 150,000 to 200,000 clones, 9% detected once. Germline V gene data show CDR1 as ENHRY and CDR2 as SYGVKD. Trimming left V 6 bases short and J 0 bases short, with 15 bases between. This CDR3 has 16 residues. This sequence joins TRBV10-3 and TRBJ2-1; a possible D gene is TRBD2 (6 bases). The sequenced sample was central memory CD4+ T cells from blood. This TCR derives from a woman in her 30s with type 1 diabetes. In DNA, the CDR3 is TGTGCCATCAGGCTTGGCGGGGCAAGCTCCTACAATGAGCAGTTCTTC. Residues: CAIRLGGASSYNEQFF.